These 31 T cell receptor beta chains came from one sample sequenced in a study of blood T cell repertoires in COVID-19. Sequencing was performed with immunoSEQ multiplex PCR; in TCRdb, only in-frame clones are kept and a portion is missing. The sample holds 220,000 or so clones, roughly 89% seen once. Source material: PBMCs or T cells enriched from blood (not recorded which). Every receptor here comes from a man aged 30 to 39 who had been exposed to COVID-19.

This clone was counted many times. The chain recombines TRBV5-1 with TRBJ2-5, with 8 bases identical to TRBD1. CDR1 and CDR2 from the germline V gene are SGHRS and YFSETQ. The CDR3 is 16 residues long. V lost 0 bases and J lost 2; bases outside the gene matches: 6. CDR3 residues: CASSLAVGTGQETQYF. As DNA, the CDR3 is TGCGCCAGCAGCTTGGCAGTGGGGACAGGTCAAGAGACCCAGTACTTC.

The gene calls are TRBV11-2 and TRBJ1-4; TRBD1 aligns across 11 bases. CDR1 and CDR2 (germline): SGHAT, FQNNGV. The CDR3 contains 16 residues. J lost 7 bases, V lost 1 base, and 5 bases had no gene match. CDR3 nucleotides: TGTGCCAGCAGCTTAGTTCCGGGACAGGGGGTTGAAAAACTGTTTTTT. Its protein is CASSLVPGQGVEKLFF.

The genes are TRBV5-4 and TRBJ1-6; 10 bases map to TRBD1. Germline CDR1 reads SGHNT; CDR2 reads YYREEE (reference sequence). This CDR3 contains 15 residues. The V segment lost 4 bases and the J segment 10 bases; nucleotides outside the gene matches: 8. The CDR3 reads CASSGVDRGNSPLHF. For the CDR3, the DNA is TGTGCCAGCAGCGGGGTGGACAGGGGGAACTCACCCCTCCACTTT.

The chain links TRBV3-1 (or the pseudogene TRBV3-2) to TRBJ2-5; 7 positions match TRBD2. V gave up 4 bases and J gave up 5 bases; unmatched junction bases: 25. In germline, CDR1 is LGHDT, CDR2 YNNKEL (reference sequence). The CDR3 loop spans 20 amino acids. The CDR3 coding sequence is TGTGCCAGCAGCCCCCTCCCCGGGACCGGGACCGCCTCCGGGAGGGAGACCCAGTACTTC. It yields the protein CASSPLPGTGTASGRETQYF.

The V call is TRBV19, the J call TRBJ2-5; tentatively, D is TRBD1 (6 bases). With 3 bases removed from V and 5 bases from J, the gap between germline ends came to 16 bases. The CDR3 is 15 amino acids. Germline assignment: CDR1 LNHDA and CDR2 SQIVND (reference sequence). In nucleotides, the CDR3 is TGTGCCAGTAGTATGGCCGTAGCAAGGGGGGAGACCCAGTACTTC. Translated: CASSMAVARGETQYF.

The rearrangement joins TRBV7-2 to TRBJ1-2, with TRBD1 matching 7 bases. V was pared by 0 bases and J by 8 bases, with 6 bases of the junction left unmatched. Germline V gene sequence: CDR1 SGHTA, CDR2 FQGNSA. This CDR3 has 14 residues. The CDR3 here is CASSLANRGGGYTF. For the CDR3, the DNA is TGTGCCAGCAGCTTAGCCAACAGGGGTGGCGGCTACACCTTC.

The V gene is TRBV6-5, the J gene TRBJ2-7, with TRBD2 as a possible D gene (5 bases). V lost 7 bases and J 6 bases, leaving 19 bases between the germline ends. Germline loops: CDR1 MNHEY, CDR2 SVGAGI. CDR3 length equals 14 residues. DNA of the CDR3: TGTGCCAGCACCCCCCAACTAGGTTATGGCGAGCAGTACTTC. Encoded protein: CASTPQLGYGEQYF.

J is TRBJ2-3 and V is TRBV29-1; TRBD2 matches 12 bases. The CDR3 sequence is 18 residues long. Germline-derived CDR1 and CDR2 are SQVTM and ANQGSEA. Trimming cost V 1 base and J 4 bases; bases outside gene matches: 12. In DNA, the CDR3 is TGCAGCGTTGAAGTCTTTGCTAGCGGGGGGGCCTCGGCAGATACGCAGTATTTT. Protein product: CSVEVFASGGASADTQYF.

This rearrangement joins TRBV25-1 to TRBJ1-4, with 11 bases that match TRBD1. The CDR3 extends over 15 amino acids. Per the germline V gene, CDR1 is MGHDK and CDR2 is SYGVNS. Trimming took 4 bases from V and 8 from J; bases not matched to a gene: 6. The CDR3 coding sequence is TGTGCCAGCAGTGGGGGGACAGGGGGTCGGGAAAAACTGTTTTTT. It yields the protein CASSGGTGGREKLFF.

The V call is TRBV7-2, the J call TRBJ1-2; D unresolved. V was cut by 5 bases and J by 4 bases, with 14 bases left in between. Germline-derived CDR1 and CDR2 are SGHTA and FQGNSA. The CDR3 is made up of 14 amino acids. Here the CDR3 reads CASSTERAGYGYTF. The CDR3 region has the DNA TGTGCCAGCAGCACCGAGCGGGCGGGCTATGGCTACACCTTC.

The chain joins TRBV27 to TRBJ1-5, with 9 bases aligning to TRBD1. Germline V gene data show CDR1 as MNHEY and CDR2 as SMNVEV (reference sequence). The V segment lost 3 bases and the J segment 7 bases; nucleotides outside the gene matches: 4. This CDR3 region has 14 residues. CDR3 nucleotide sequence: TGTGCCAGCAGTTTTTCACAGGGGGCCCAGCCCCAGCATTTT. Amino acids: CASSFSQGAQPQHF.

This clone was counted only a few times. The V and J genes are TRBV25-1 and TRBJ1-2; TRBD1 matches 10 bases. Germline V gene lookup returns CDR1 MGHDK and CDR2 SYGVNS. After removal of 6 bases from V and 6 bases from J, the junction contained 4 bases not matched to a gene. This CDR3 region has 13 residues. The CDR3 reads CASRRQGANGYTF. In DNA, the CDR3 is TGTGCCAGCAGAAGACAGGGGGCGAATGGCTACACCTTC.

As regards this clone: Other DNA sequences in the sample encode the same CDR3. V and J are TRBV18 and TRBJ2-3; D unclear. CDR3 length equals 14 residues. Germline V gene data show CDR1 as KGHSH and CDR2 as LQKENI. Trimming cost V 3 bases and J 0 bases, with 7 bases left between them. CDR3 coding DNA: TGTGCCAGCTCACCGACAAGAAGCACAGATACGCAGTATTTT. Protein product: CASSPTRSTDTQYF.

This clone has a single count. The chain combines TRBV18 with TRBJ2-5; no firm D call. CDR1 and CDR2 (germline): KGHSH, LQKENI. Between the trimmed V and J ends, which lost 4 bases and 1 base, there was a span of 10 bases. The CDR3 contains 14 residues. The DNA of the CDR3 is TGTGCCAGCTCACGAAGCGCCTCCCAAGAGACCCAGTACTTC. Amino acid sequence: CASSRSASQETQYF.

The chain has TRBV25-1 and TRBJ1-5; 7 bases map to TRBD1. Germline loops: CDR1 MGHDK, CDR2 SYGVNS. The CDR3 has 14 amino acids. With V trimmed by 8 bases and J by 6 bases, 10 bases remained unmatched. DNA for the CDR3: TGTGCCAGCCGACAGGGAGACGTGAGTCAGCCCCAGCATTTT. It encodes CASRQGDVSQPQHF.

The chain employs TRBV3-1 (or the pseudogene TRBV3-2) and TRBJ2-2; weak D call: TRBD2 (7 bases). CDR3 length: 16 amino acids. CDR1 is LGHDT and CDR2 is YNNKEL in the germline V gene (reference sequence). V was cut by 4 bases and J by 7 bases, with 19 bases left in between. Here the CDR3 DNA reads TGTGCCAGCAGCCCTCCAGGGAGGGGGGGCCACGGGGAGCTGTTTTTT. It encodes CASSPPGRGGHGELFF.

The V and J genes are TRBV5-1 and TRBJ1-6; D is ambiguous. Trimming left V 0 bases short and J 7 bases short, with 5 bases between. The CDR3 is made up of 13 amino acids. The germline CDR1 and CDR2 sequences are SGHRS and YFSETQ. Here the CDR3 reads CASSLVENSPLHF. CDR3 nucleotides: TGCGCCAGCAGCTTGGTTGAGAATTCACCCCTCCACTTT.

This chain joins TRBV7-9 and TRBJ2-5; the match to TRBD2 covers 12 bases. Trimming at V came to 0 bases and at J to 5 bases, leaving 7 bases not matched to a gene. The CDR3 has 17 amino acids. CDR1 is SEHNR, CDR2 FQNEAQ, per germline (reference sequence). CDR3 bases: TGTGCCAGCAGCTTAGCGCCTAGCGGGGGGGCCTGGGAGACCCAGTACTTC. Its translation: CASSLAPSGGAWETQYF.

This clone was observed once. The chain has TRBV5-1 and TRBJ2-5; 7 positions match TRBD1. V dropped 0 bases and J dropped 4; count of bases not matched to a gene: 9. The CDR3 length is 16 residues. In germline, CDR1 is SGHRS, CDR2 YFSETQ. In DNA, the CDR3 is TGCGCCAGCAGCTTGGAACAGGGGTTGGGTCGAGAGACCCAGTACTTC. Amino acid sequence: CASSLEQGLGRETQYF.

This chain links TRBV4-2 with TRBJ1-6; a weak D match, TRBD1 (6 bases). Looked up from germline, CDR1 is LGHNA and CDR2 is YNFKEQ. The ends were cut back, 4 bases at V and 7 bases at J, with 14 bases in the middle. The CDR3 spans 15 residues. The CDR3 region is CASSLRTEKNSPLHF. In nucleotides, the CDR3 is TGTGCCAGCAGCCTCCGGACAGAAAAAAATTCACCCCTCCACTTT.

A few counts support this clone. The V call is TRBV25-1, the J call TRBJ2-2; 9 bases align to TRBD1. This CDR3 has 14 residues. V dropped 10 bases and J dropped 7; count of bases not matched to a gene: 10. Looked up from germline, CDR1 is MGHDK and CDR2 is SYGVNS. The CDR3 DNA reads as TGTGCCACCCAGTCCCGGGACAGGGACGGGGAGCTGTTTTTT. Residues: CATQSRDRDGELFF.

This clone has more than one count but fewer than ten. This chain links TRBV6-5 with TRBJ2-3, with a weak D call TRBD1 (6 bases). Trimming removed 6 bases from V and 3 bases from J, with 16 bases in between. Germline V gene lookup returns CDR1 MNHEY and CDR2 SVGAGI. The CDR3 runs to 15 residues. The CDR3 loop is CASSEQGLGTDTQYF. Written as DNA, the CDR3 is TGTGCCAGCAGCGAGCAGGGGCTGGGGACAGATACGCAGTATTTT.

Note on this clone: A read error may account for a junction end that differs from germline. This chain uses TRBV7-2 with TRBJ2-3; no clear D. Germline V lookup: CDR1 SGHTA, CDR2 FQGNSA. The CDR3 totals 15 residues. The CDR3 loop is CASSLGPMSTDTQYF. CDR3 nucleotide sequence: TGTGCCAGCAGTTTAGGGCCCATGTCCACAGATACGCAGTATTTT.

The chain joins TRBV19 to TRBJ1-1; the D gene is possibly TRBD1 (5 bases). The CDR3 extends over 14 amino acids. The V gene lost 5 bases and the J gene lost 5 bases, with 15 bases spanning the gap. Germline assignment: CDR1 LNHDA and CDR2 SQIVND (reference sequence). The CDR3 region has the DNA TGTGCCAGTAGTCTGGTTGGGGGAGGTACTGAAGCTTTCTTT. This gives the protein CASSLVGGGTEAFF.

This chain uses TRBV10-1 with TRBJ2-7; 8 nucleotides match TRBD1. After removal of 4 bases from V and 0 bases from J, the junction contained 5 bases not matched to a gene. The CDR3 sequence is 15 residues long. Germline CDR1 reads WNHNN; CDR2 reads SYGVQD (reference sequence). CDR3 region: CASSVTGATSYEQYF. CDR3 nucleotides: TGCGCCAGCAGTGTGACAGGGGCCACCTCCTACGAGCAGTACTTC.

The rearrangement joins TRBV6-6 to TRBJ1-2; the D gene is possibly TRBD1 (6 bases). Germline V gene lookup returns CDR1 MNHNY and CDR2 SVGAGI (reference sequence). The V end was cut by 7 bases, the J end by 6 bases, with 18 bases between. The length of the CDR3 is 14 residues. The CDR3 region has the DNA TGTGCCAGCACACGGGGCACAGGGATTCATGGCTACACCTTC. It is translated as CASTRGTGIHGYTF.

The CDR3 loop reads CASSQATRQGDGYTF. Written as DNA, the CDR3 is TGTGCCAGCAGCCAAGCGACTCGACAGGGCGATGGCTACACCTTC. The gene calls are TRBV3-1 (or the pseudogene TRBV3-2) and TRBJ1-2; 7 nucleotides align to TRBD1. Trimming at V came to 1 base and at J to 6 bases, leaving 8 bases not matched to a gene. This CDR3 is 15 amino acids long. From germline, CDR1 is LGHDT and CDR2 YNNKEL (reference sequence).

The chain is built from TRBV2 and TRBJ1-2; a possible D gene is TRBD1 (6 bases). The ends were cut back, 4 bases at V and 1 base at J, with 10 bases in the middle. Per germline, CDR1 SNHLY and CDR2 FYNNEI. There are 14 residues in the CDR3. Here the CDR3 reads CASSGQENNYGYTF. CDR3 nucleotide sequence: TGTGCCAGCAGTGGACAGGAGAATAACTATGGCTACACCTTC.

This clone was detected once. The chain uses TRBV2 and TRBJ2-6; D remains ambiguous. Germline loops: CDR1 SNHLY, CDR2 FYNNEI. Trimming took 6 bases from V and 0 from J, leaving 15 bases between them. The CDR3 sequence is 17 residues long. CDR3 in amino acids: CASSRRQVFSGANVLTF. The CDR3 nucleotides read TGTGCCAGCAGCCGAAGACAAGTGTTCTCTGGGGCCAACGTCCTGACTTTC.

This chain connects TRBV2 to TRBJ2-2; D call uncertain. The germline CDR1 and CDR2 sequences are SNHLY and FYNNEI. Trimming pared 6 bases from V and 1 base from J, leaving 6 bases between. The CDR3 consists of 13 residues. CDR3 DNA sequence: TGTGCCAGCAGCCGAGAGAACACCGGGGAGCTGTTTTTT. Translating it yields CASSRENTGELFF.

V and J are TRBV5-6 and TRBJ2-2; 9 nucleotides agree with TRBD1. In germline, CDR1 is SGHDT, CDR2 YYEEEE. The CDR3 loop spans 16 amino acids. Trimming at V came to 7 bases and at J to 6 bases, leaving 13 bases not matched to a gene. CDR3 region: CASEGPGRQGAGELFF. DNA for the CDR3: TGTGCCAGCGAAGGCCCGGGGAGACAGGGGGCCGGGGAGCTGTTTTTT.